This T cell receptor (beta chain) was captured in a study of T cell repertoires in cytomegalovirus infection. On the study more broadly: Recently identified HLA-C-restricted CMV epitopes were used, and well-studied HLA-B-restricted CMV epitopes were used as well. Evidence of both CMV infection and a matching HLA type came from public TCR beta signatures.

V gave up 5 bases and J gave up 0 bases, with 11 bases separating them. CDR1 and CDR2 (germline): DFQATT, SNEGSKA (reference sequence). The CDR3 loop spans 13 amino acids. Study results and limitations: Cumulative public TCR beta family frequency identified carriers of CMV plus the relevant HLA.

With respect to this clonotype: As yet, its antigen is unknown.

Using its own MiXCR run on the reads, TCRdb lists one record per CDR3 protein. The repertoire holds roughly 990,000 distinct CDR3 sequences, with about a third as singletons. The sequence derives from a human donor in good health (CMV status not recorded). Some clones in this sample may be carry-over from other donors' samples. The input for sequencing was cultured CD8+ T cells from PBMCs, taken from culture after CMV antigen stimulation. V and J are TRBV20-1 and TRBJ2-7, with D perhaps TRBD1 (6 bases). CDR3 in amino acids: CSAGDRISYEQYV. The CDR3 DNA is TGCAGTGCTGGCGACAGGATCTCCTACGAGCAGTACGTC.